This is a list of T cell receptor beta chains from one sample in a study of blood T cell repertoires in COVID-19. Sequenced by immunoSEQ multiplex PCR; TCRdb stores in-frame clones only, minus some. The sample yields around 150,000 clones, roughly four fifths seen once. Input material: PBMCs or T cells enriched from blood (not recorded which). The receptors were gathered from a man aged 50-60 years who had recovered from COVID-19. CDR3s include the opening cysteine and the closing phenylalanine or tryptophan.

J gene	V gene	CDR3 protein
TRBJ2-4	TRBV5-5	CASSFSESTKNIQYF
TRBJ2-3	TRBV24-1	CATSDLFPGSSDTQYF
TRBJ2-3	TRBV28	CASSPGSASTDTQYF
TRBJ2-5	TRBV7-6	CASGTLAGGWETQYF
TRBJ2-7	TRBV11-1	CASSLALTSDEQYF
TRBJ2-5	TRBV5-4	CASSLGGTEKETQYF
TRBJ1-6	TRBV14	CASSDLEKTAYNSPLHF
TRBJ2-7	TRBV2	CASRGDRGRGYEQYF
TRBJ2-2	TRBV19	CASSSGGADTGELFF
TRBJ2-5	TRBV19	CASSGRFIREETQYF
TRBJ2-7	TRBV7-2	CASSLAQGLYEQYF
TRBJ2-1	TRBV27	CASRKGDSAMSSYNEQFF
TRBJ1-5	TRBV28	CASSVQGRSNQPQHF
TRBJ1-4	TRBV7-2	CASSFWQSNEKLFF
TRBJ2-5	TRBV6-1	CASSGYGMLTSGRRETQYF
TRBJ2-7	TRBV18	CASSPEGAQRYEQYF
TRBJ1-2	TRBV6-6	CASSYSEGRDRHGYTF
TRBJ2-7	TRBV6-5	CASSKTGQATYEQYF
TRBJ2-7	TRBV5-1	CASSSSGGLYEQYF
TRBJ2-2	TRBV29-1	CSVEESTTNTGELFF
TRBJ2-1	TRBV7-3	CASSSYTSGSYNEQFF
TRBJ1-2	TRBV5-1	CASAQDRAFFF
TRBJ2-3	TRBV19	CASSIRRGSQYF
TRBJ1-1	TRBV14	CASSQGQNTEAFF
TRBJ2-6	TRBV5-1	CASSLAGGANVLTF
TRBJ1-6	TRBV19	CASSPETGASPLHF
TRBJ1-6	TRBV19	CASSTQSRSYNSPLHF
TRBJ2-2	TRBV5-4	CASSGGPFDTGELFF
TRBJ2-1	TRBV28	CASSLAGVNNNEQFF
TRBJ1-2	TRBV3-1/TRBV3-2	CASSQGRDYGYTF
TRBJ2-5	TRBV19	CASSEGLAGQETQYF
TRBJ1-2	TRBV28	CASRYRAGYGYTF
TRBJ1-4	TRBV11-2	CASSRAGGGDEKLFF
TRBJ2-5	TRBV3-1/TRBV3-2	CASSLIPILAGETQYF
TRBJ1-5	TRBV7-2	CASSYKYNQPQHF
TRBJ2-2	TRBV7-3	CASSLSPGTANTGELFF
TRBJ2-1	TRBV5-6	CASSLVGGTEGLRQFF
TRBJ2-7	TRBV5-6	CASSLDNRDSYEQYF
TRBJ1-3	TRBV11-2	CASSFYRGPSGNTIYF
TRBJ1-2	TRBV2	CASREDSSILYGYTF
TRBJ2-3	TRBV4-2	CASSPGTSGELDTQYF
TRBJ2-2	TRBV24-1	CATSDFHMNTGELFF
TRBJ1-6	TRBV9	CASSSHRTSNSPLHF
TRBJ2-3	TRBV28	CASSSRPKGTDTQYF
TRBJ2-3	TRBV5-1	CASSLGTGKPDTQYF
TRBJ2-2	TRBV2	CASSGSDGTGELFF
TRBJ2-3	TRBV29-1	CSVEGTGSSTDTQYF
TRBJ2-3	TRBV7-3	CASSRSGGATDTQYF
TRBJ2-7	TRBV6-5	CASRNGGSYEQYF
TRBJ2-1	TRBV3-1/TRBV3-2	CASSQIFLDGRGSYNEQFF
TRBJ1-5	TRBV10-2	CASSGGTGVQPQHF
TRBJ1-5	TRBV19	CASRPTGTGGRQPQHF
TRBJ2-1	TRBV5-1	CASSSGTSANNEQFF